This record concerns one T cell receptor (beta chain) sequence. Its antigen is not yet known. The input lacks base qualities; no much larger clone sits a single base away. This sample is part of a study of T cell responses to AZD1222 COVID-19 vaccine (dated by TCRdb to 2020 to 2023). In terms of the full investigation: AZD1222 recipients with second doses at about 4 weeks or about 12 weeks were pooled, because spike-specific TCR depth and breadth did not differ between schedules. A total of approximately 240 trial participants underwent TCR sequencing, of whom about 210 had received two doses of AZD1222 and around 25 had received two doses of the MenACWY control vaccine. Trial participants were enrolled by age into subgroups of 18-55, 56-69 and 70-plus years, and 148, 28 and 57 TCR-sequenced participants, respectively, were included in these subgroups. Overall results and qualifications from the work: A significant rise in spike-specific TCR breadth and depth was observed after two AZD1222 doses relative to day 0 and relative to MenACWY recipients. The vaccine-associated CD4 TCRs covered the entire spike protein, and the dominant responses fell in regions 160-218 and 743-854. No day 14 peak-response samples were available, so repertoires were characterized only after the peak T cell response. Nearly half of unique spike-specific TCRs reportedly recognized epitopes outside regions mutated in the B.1.351 and B.1.1.7 variants. Most participants were white British and females outnumbered males, and the authors suggested that clonal diversity may have been underestimated. The 56-69-year group was small, and its depth increase did not reach significance, likely because of low power. Conclusions about previously exposed vaccinees are limited because only six or seven AZD1222 recipients were SARS-CoV-2 seropositive at baseline.

The CDR3 regions of human TCRbeta chains were analyzed by immunosequencing. Processing in the source paper ran as follows. TCRs in the repertoires were matched against a reference library of SARS-CoV-2-specific TCRs that had been generated with the MIRA antigen-specificity platform. Breadth was defined as the fraction of unique TCRs that were SARS-CoV-2-associated, and depth was defined as the fraction of total T cells that were SARS-CoV-2-associated. Using the MIRA data, every spike-specific TCR was mapped to the spike region that the TCR reacted to and assigned to either a CD4 or a CD8 class. Log10-transformed breadth and depth values were compared by one-way ANOVA with Sidak's multiple comparisons tests. In its TCRdb copy, this immuneACCESS table keeps in-frame sequences only and misses some clones. Where compared with another copy, unresolved V genes explain less than half of these, and the others have no known cause. V and J calls and clone size follow that table, whereas D and trimming were derived from the DNA. Here the sample has some 130,000 clones; approximately 90% occur a single time. The top ten constitute about 3% of the sample.

The cysteine opens and the phenylalanine closes a CDR3 of 13 amino acids. Solely the CDR3 DNA is kept, with 39 bases framed from the first base. Based on the germline V gene (reference sequence), the CDR1 and CDR2 sequences are LGHDT and YNNKEL. V was cut back by 4 bases and J by 2 bases, leaving a gap of 5 bases between them. In the paper's terms, the time point label means: baseline before first vaccination. Vaccinee samples were obtained from the UK trials COV001 and COV002, which included a single-blind randomized controlled phase 2/3 trial of AZD1222 (ChAdOx1 nCoV-19) in healthy adults. For TCRbeta chain sequencing, PBMC samples from trial participants were taken at day 0 and at day 28 after the second dose.

This receptor was identified in an adult in good health. Recombination joined TRBV3-1 (or the pseudogene TRBV3-2) with TRBJ1-4; the D gene remains uncertain. The sample consisted of peripheral blood, taken on day 0 of AZD1222 vaccination. CDR3 region: CASSPTTNEKLFF. The nucleotide sequence is given as TGTGCCAGCAGCCCCACCACTAATGAAAAACTGTTTTTT.